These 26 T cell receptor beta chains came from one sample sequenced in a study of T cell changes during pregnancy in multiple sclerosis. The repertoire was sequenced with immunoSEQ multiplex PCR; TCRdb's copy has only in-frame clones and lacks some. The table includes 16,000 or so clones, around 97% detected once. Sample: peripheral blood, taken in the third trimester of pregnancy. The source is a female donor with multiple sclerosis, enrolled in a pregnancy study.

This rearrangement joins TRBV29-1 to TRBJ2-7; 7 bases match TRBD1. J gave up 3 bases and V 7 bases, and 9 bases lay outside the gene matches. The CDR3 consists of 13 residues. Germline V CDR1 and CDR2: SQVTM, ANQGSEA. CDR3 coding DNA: TGCAGCGCCCTTGGACAGGAAAACTACGAGCAGTACTTC. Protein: CSALGQENYEQYF.

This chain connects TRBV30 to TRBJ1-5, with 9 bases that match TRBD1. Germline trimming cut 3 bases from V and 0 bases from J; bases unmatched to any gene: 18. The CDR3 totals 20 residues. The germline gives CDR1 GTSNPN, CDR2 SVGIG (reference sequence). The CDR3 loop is CAWSPSGTGRLFYSNQPQHF. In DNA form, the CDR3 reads TGTGCCTGGAGCCCTTCCGGGACAGGGCGACTATTCTATAGCAATCAGCCCCAGCATTTT. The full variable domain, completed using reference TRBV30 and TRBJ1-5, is SQTIHQWPATLVQPVGSPLSLECTVEGTSNPNLYWYRQAAGRGLQLLFYSVGIGQISSEVPQNLSASRPQDRQFILSSKKLLLSDSGFYLCAWSPSGTGRLFYSNQPQHFGDGTRLSIL.

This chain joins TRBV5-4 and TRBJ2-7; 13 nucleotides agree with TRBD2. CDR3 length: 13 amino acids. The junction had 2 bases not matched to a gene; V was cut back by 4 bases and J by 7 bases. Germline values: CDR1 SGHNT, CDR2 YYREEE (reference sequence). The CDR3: CASSMGLAGEQYF. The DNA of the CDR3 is TGTGCCAGCAGCATGGGACTAGCGGGGGAGCAGTACTTC.

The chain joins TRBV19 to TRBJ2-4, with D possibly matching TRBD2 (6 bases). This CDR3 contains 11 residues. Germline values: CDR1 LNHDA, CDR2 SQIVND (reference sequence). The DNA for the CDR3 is TGTGTCCCCGGGCGGGGCCCGATTCAGTACTTC. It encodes CVPGRGPIQYF.

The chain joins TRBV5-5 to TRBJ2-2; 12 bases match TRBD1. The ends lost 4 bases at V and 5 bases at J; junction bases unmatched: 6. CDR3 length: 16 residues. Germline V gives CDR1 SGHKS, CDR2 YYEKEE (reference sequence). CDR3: CASSPGTGGITGELFF. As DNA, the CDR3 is TGTGCCAGCAGCCCTGGGACAGGGGGCATTACCGGGGAGCTGTTTTTT.

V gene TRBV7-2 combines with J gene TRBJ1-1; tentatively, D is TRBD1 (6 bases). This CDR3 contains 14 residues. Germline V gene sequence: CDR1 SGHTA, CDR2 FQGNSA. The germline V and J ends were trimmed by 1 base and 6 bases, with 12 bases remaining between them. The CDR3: CASSLEGGGSEAFF. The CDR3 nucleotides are TGTGCCAGCAGCTTAGAGGGGGGAGGGTCTGAAGCTTTCTTT.

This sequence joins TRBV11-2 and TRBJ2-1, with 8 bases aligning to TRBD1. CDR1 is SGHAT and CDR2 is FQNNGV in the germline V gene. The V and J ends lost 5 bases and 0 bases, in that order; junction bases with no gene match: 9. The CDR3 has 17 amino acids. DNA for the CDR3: TGTGCCAGCAGCCCCGGACAGGGCCCTGGCTCCTACAATGAGCAGTTCTTC. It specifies CASSPGQGPGSYNEQFF.

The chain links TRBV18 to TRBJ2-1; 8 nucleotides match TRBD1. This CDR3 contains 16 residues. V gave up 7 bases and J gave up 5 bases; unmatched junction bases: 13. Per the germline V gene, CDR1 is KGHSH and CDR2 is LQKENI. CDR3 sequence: CASFSGQGQVHNEQFF. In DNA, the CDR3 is TGTGCCAGCTTCTCAGGACAGGGTCAGGTCCACAATGAGCAGTTCTTC. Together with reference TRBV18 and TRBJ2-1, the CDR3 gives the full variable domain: NAGVMQNPRHLVRRRGQEARLRCSPMKGHSHVYWYRQLPEEGLKFMVYLQKENIIDESGMPKERFSAEFPKEGPSILRIQQVVRGDSAAYFCASFSGQGQVHNEQFFGPGTRLTVL.

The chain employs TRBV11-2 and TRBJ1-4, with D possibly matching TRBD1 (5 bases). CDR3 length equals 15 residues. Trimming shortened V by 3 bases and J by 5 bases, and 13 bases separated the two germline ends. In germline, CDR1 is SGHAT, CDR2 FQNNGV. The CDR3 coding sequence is TGTGCCAGCAGCTTTCTCTTAGACAGCAATGAAAAACTGTTTTTT. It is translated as CASSFLLDSNEKLFF.

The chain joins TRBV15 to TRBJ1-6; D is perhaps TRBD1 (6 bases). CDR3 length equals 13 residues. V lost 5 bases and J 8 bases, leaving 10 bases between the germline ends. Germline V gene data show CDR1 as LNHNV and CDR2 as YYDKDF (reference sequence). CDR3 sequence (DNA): TGTGCCACCAGCTCTGGGGGCGATTCACCCCTCCACTTT. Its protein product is CATSSGGDSPLHF.

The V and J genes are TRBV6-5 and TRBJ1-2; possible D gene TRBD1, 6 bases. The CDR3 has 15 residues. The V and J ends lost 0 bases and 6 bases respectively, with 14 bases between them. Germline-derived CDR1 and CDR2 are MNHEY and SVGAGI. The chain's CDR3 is CASSYSRQAINGYTF. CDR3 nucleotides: TGTGCCAGCAGTTACTCCCGACAGGCAATAAATGGCTACACCTTC.

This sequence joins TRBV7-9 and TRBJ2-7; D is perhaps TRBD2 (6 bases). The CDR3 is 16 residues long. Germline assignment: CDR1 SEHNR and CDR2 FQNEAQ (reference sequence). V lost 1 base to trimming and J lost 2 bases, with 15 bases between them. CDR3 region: CASSLGRAGPTYEQYF. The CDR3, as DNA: TGTGCCAGCAGCTTAGGGAGGGCGGGCCCTACCTACGAGCAGTACTTC. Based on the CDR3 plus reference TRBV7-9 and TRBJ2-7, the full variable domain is DTGVSQNPRHKITKRGQNVTFRCDPISEHNRLYWYRQTLGQGPEFLTYFQNEAQLEKSRLLSDRFSAERPKGSFSTLEIQRTEQGDSAMYLCASSLGRAGPTYEQYFGPGTRLTVT.

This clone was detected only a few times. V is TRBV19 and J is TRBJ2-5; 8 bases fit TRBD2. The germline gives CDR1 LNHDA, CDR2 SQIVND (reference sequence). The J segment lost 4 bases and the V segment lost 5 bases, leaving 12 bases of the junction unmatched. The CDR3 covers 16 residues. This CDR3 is CASSFLGGLGGETQYF. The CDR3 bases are TGTGCCAGTAGTTTCCTTGGGGGACTAGGAGGAGAGACCCAGTACTTC.

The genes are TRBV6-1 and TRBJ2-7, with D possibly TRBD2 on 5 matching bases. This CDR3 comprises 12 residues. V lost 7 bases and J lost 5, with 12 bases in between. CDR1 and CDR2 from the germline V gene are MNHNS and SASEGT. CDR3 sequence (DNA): TGTGCCAGCAACTCCGGGGTTCACGAGCAGTACTTC. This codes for CASNSGVHEQYF.

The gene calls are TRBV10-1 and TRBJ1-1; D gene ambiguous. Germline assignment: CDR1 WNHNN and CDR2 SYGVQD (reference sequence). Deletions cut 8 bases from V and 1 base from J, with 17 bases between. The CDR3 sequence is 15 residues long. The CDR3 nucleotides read TGCGCCAGCTCTGATTTGCATGGAGCGAACACTGAAGCTTTCTTT. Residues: CASSDLHGANTEAFF.

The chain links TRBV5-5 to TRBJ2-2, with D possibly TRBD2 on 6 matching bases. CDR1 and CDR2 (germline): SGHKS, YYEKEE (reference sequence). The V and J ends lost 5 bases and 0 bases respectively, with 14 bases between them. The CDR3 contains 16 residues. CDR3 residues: CASSPEGTSNTGELFF. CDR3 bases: TGTGCCAGCAGTCCGGAGGGCACTTCGAACACCGGGGAGCTGTTTTTT. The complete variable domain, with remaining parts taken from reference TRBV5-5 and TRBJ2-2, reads DAGVTQSPTHLIKTRGQQVTLRCSPISGHKSVSWYQQVLGQGPQFIFQYYEKEERGRGNFPDRFSARQFPNYSSELNVNALLLGDSALYLCASSPEGTSNTGELFFGEGSRLTVL.

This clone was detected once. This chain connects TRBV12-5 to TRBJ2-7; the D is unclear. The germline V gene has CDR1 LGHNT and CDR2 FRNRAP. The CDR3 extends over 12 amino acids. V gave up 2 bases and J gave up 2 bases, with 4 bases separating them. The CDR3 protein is CASGLTTYEQYF. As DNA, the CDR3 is TGTGCTAGTGGTTTGACAACCTACGAGCAGTACTTC.

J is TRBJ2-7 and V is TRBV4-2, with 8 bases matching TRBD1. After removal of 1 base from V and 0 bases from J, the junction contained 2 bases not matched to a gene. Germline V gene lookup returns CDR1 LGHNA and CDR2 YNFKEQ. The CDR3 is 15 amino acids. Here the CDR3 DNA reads TGTGCCAGCAGCCAAGGGCAGGGGGCCTCCTACGAGCAGTACTTC. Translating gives CASSQGQGASYEQYF.

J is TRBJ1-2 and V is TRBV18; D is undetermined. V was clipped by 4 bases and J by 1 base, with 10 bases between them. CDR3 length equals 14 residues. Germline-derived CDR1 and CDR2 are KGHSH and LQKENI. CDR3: CASSLLSVNYGYTF. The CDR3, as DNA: TGTGCCAGCTCACTTTTGAGCGTTAACTATGGCTACACCTTC.

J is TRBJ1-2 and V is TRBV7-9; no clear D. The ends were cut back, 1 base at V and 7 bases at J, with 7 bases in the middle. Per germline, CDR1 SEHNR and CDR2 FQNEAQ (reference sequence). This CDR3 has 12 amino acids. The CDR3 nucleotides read TGTGCCAGCAGCTTAGAGCCTGGTGGCTACACCTTC. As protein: CASSLEPGGYTF.

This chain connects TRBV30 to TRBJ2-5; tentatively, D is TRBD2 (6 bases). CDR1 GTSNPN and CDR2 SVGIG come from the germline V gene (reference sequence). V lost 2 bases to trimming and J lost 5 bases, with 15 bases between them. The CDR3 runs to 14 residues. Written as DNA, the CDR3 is TGTGCCTGGAGTCAAGGACGGGGACTGGAGACCCAGTACTTC. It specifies CAWSQGRGLETQYF. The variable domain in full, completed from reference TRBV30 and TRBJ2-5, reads SQTIHQWPATLVQPVGSPLSLECTVEGTSNPNLYWYRQAAGRGLQLLFYSVGIGQISSEVPQNLSASRPQDRQFILSSKKLLLSDSGFYLCAWSQGRGLETQYFGPGTRLLVL.

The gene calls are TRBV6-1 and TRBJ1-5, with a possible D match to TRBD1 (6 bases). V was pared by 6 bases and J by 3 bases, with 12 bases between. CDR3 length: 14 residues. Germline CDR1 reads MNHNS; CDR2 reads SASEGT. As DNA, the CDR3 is TGTGCCAGCAGCACACAGGGAAACAATCAGCCCCAGCATTTT. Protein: CASSTQGNNQPQHF.

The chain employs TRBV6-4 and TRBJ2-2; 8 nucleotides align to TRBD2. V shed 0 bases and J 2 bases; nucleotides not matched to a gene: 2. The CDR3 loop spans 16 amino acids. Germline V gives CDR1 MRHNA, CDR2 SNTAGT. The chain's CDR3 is CASSDSGTSNTGELFF. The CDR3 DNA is TGTGCCAGCAGTGACTCCGGGACTAGTAACACCGGGGAGCTGTTTTTT.

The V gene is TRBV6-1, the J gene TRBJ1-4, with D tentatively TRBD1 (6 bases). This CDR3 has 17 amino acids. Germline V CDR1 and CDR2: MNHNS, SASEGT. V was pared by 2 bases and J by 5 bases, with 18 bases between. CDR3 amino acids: CASSEWAVQGQNEKLFF. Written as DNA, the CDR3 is TGTGCCAGCAGTGAATGGGCTGTGCAGGGGCAAAATGAAAAACTGTTTTTT.

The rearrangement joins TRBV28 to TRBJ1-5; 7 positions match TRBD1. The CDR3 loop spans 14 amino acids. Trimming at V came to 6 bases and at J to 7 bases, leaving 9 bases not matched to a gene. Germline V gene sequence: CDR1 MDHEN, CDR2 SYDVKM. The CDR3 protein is CASRTLQGGQPQHF. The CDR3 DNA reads TGTGCCAGCAGAACCCTTCAGGGGGGACAGCCCCAGCATTTT.

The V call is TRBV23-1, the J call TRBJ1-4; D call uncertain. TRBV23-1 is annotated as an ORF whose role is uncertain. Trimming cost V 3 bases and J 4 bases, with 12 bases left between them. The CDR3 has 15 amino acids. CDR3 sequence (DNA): TGCGCCAGCAGTCATGCAGTCCCTTATAATGAAAAACTGTTTTTT. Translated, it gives CASSHAVPYNEKLFF.